These T cell receptor beta chains were read from a single sample in a study of CD8+CD57+ T cells in acquired aplastic anemia. TCRdb reprocessed the reads via MiXCR and lists one record per CDR3 protein. The table shows under 500,000 distinct CDR3 sequences, with over 25% occurring only once. The sequencing input was sorted CD4+, CD8+, or CD8+CD57+ T cells (not recorded which) from PBMCs. These receptors were taken from a human donor with aplastic anemia. Both conserved end residues are part of each CDR3. D genes are given only for firm matches. Rows give clone size only sometimes, using once, few, many, or a class for an expanded clone.

d_gene: TRBD2; len: 15; j_gene: TRBJ2-3; v_gene: TRBV29-1; abundance: many; CDR3nt: TGCAGCGCCCTCGGGGGGGGGCTGGGCACAGATACGCAGTATTTT; CDR3aa: CSALGGGLGTDTQYF
d_gene: NA; len: 13; j_gene: TRBJ2-7; v_gene: TRBV19; abundance: few; CDR3nt: TGTGCCAGTAGTATGAGCCCCTCCTACGAGCAGTACTTC; CDR3aa: CASSMSPSYEQYF
d_gene: NA; len: 14; j_gene: TRBJ2-1; v_gene: TRBV10-2; abundance: NA; CDR3nt: TGCGCCAGCAGTACAGGGCTCTCCTACAATGAGCAGTTCTTC; CDR3aa: CASSTGLSYNEQFF
d_gene: NA; len: 14; j_gene: TRBJ1-3; v_gene: TRBV3-1; abundance: few; CDR3nt: TGTGCCAGCAGCCCGTCCGCTGGTGGAAACACCATATATTTT; CDR3aa: CASSPSAGGNTIYF
d_gene: NA; len: 16; j_gene: TRBJ1-2; v_gene: TRBV11-2; abundance: many; CDR3nt: TGTGCCAGCAGCTCAATAAGGGATCCCAGAGGCTATGGCTACACCTTC; CDR3aa: CASSSIRDPRGYGYTF
d_gene: NA; len: 14; j_gene: TRBJ1-2; v_gene: TRBV24-1; abundance: many; CDR3nt: TGTGCCACCCGCGCGCCGGGGATCCAGGATGGCTACACCTTC; CDR3aa: CATRAPGIQDGYTF
d_gene: NA; len: 20; j_gene: TRBJ2-6; v_gene: TRBV7-6; abundance: many; CDR3nt: TGTGCTAGCAGCTTAGAGTGGATCAATCCGAGGGACTCTGGGGCCAACGTCCTGACTTTC; CDR3aa: CASSLEWINPRDSGANVLTF
d_gene: NA; len: 13; j_gene: TRBJ2-1; v_gene: TRBV9; abundance: few; CDR3nt: TGTGCCAGCAGCGTACTACCCGCCCATGAGCAGTTCTTC; CDR3aa: CASSVLPAHEQFF
d_gene: NA; len: 12; j_gene: TRBJ1-5; v_gene: TRBV25-1; abundance: NA; CDR3nt: TGTGCCAGCAGTGAAGGAGGGACCCGCGTGCATTTT; CDR3aa: CASSEGGTRVHF
d_gene: TRBD2; len: 18; j_gene: TRBJ2-4; v_gene: TRBV10-2; abundance: NA; CDR3nt: TGCGCCAGCAGTGAGAGGGTAGCGGGGGACTTAGCCAAAAACATTCAGTACTTC; CDR3aa: CASSERVAGDLAKNIQYF
d_gene: TRBD1; len: 14; j_gene: TRBJ1-6; v_gene: TRBV24-1; abundance: NA; CDR3nt: TGTGCCACCAGTGTGACAGGGGATAATTCACCCCTCCACTTT; CDR3aa: CATSVTGDNSPLHF
d_gene: TRBD1; len: 17; j_gene: TRBJ1-1; v_gene: TRBV25-1; abundance: NA; CDR3nt: TGTGCCAGCAGCCAACCGGCCAGGACAGGGGTGAACACTGAAGCTTTCTTT; CDR3aa: CASSQPARTGVNTEAFF
d_gene: NA; len: 14; j_gene: TRBJ1-5; v_gene: TRBV20-1; abundance: few; CDR3nt: TGCAGTGCTAGAGATATAGGAGGGAGTCAGCCCCAGCATTTT; CDR3aa: CSARDIGGSQPQHF
d_gene: TRBD1; len: 14; j_gene: TRBJ2-1; v_gene: TRBV20-1; abundance: few; CDR3nt: TGCAGTGCTACCGGACAGGGACAGAACAATGAGCAGTTCTTC; CDR3aa: CSATGQGQNNEQFF
d_gene: TRBD1; len: 13; j_gene: TRBJ1-5; v_gene: TRBV29-1; abundance: many; CDR3nt: TGCAGCGTTGCGGACAGGGGGAATCAGCCCCAGCATTTT; CDR3aa: CSVADRGNQPQHF
d_gene: TRBD1; len: 13; j_gene: TRBJ2-5; v_gene: TRBV20-1; abundance: few; CDR3nt: TGCAGTGCCAGGACAGGGAATCAAGAGACCCAGTACTTC; CDR3aa: CSARTGNQETQYF
d_gene: TRBD1; len: 15; j_gene: TRBJ1-2; v_gene: TRBV24-1; abundance: few; CDR3nt: TGTGCCACCAGTGATCTCGACAGGGTCGGATATGGCTACACCTTC; CDR3aa: CATSDLDRVGYGYTF
d_gene: NA; len: 12; j_gene: TRBJ1-2; v_gene: TRBV6-1; abundance: NA; CDR3nt: TGTGCCAGCAACGAGGGTGCCTATGGCTACACCTTC; CDR3aa: CASNEGAYGYTF
d_gene: TRBD2; len: 13; j_gene: TRBJ2-1; v_gene: TRBV24-1; abundance: many; CDR3nt: TGTGCCACCCGACTAGCGGGAGGGGTTGAGCAGTTCTTC; CDR3aa: CATRLAGGVEQFF
d_gene: NA; len: 16; j_gene: TRBJ1-6; v_gene: TRBV6-2/TRBV6-3; abundance: few; CDR3nt: TGTGCCAGCAGTTACTCGAAAGTTGCCCGTAATTCACCCCTCCACTTT; CDR3aa: CASSYSKVARNSPLHF
d_gene: NA; len: 15; j_gene: TRBJ2-1; v_gene: TRBV10-3; abundance: many; CDR3nt: TGTGCCACGAGCGAGGGGGTTTTGCGTTCCAATGAGCAGTTCTTC; CDR3aa: CATSEGVLRSNEQFF
d_gene: NA; len: 10; j_gene: TRBJ1-2; v_gene: TRBV29-1; abundance: NA; CDR3nt: TGCAGCCTTCCGGACGGTGGCTACACCTTC; CDR3aa: CSLPDGGYTF
d_gene: TRBD2; len: 15; j_gene: TRBJ2-1; v_gene: TRBV2; abundance: many; CDR3nt: TGTGCCAGCACCGAGCGGGGGGTTGGCTACAATGAGCAGTTCTTC; CDR3aa: CASTERGVGYNEQFF
d_gene: TRBD1; len: 14; j_gene: TRBJ2-2; v_gene: TRBV9; abundance: NA; CDR3nt: TGTGCCAGCAGCCCCCGGGACAGGACCGGGGAGCTGTTTTTT; CDR3aa: CASSPRDRTGELFF
d_gene: NA; len: 13; j_gene: TRBJ2-7; v_gene: TRBV25-1; abundance: few; CDR3nt: TGTGCCAGCAGTGAATCGCGGAGGGACGAGCAGTACTTC; CDR3aa: CASSESRRDEQYF
d_gene: TRBD1; len: 16; j_gene: TRBJ1-5; v_gene: TRBV3-1; abundance: few; CDR3nt: TGTGCCAGCAGCCAAGGACAGGGGGCTAAGATGCAGCCCCAGCATTTT; CDR3aa: CASSQGQGAKMQPQHF
d_gene: NA; len: 15; j_gene: TRBJ2-7; v_gene: TRBV19; abundance: many; CDR3nt: TGTGCCAGTACCATCCAGGGGGGAACGGACTACGAGCAGTACTTC; CDR3aa: CASTIQGGTDYEQYF
d_gene: NA; len: 15; j_gene: TRBJ2-3; v_gene: TRBV7-3; abundance: NA; CDR3nt: TGTGCCAGCAGCCTCCGCGGACTTAGCACAGATACGCAGTATTTT; CDR3aa: CASSLRGLSTDTQYF
d_gene: NA; len: 15; j_gene: TRBJ2-7; v_gene: TRBV4-2; abundance: NA; CDR3nt: TGTGCCAGCAGCCAAGAGGAGACTAGCTCCTACGAGCAGTACTTC; CDR3aa: CASSQEETSSYEQYF
d_gene: NA; len: 12; j_gene: TRBJ1-4; v_gene: TRBV10-3; abundance: NA; CDR3nt: TGTGCCATCAGTGAGGCCTATGAAAAACTGTTTTTT; CDR3aa: CAISEAYEKLFF
d_gene: TRBD1; len: 15; j_gene: TRBJ1-2; v_gene: TRBV29-1; abundance: many; CDR3nt: TGCAGCGTTGGAGATAGGGCAGGGGGCACCTATGGCTACACCTTC; CDR3aa: CSVGDRAGGTYGYTF
d_gene: TRBD1; len: 15; j_gene: TRBJ2-7; v_gene: TRBV19; abundance: NA; CDR3nt: TGTGCCAGCAGTACCGGGACAGGCCCCCCCTACGAGCAGTACTTC; CDR3aa: CASSTGTGPPYEQYF
d_gene: TRBD1; len: 15; j_gene: TRBJ2-5; v_gene: TRBV6-1; abundance: NA; CDR3nt: TGTGCCAGCAGTCTGGCGGGGACAGGGGAAGAGACCCAGTACTTC; CDR3aa: CASSLAGTGEETQYF
d_gene: TRBD2; len: 16; j_gene: TRBJ2-5; v_gene: TRBV7-3; abundance: many; CDR3nt: TGTGCCAGCAGCCCCTTACTAGCGGGGGGAGATGAGACCCAGTACTTC; CDR3aa: CASSPLLAGGDETQYF
d_gene: TRBD2; len: 16; j_gene: TRBJ2-3; v_gene: TRBV10-3; abundance: NA; CDR3nt: TGTGCCAGCAGTCCAGTAGCGGGGGGCCCGACAGATACGCAGTATTTT; CDR3aa: CASSPVAGGPTDTQYF
d_gene: TRBD1; len: 15; j_gene: TRBJ1-1; v_gene: TRBV2; abundance: many; CDR3nt: TGTGCCAGCAGTGTACTAAACAGGGGCGCCACTGAAGCTTTCTTT; CDR3aa: CASSVLNRGATEAFF
d_gene: NA; len: 14; j_gene: TRBJ2-7; v_gene: TRBV19; abundance: many; CDR3nt: TGTGCCAGTAGTAAGTACACCGGAGGGTACGAGCAGTACTTC; CDR3aa: CASSKYTGGYEQYF
d_gene: TRBD2; len: 15; j_gene: TRBJ2-2; v_gene: TRBV5-1; abundance: few; CDR3nt: TGCGCCAGCAGCTTGGGACTAGCAGACACCGGGGAGCTGTTTTTT; CDR3aa: CASSLGLADTGELFF
d_gene: TRBD1; len: 15; j_gene: TRBJ1-2; v_gene: TRBV28; abundance: few; CDR3nt: TGTGCCAGCAGTTTTTACGTGGGACAGGGTCATGGCTACACCTTC; CDR3aa: CASSFYVGQGHGYTF
d_gene: NA; len: 15; j_gene: TRBJ1-1; v_gene: TRBV20-1; abundance: few; CDR3nt: TGCAGTGCTAAGACGCCGGGAACAGCGAACACTGAAGCTTTCTTT; CDR3aa: CSAKTPGTANTEAFF
d_gene: NA; len: 13; j_gene: TRBJ2-7; v_gene: TRBV24-1; abundance: NA; CDR3nt: TGTGCCACCGCCCAAGGGGGAGCCTACGAGCAGTACTTC; CDR3aa: CATAQGGAYEQYF